The source of this T cell receptor beta chain is a study of OX40 agonist ivuxolimab in advanced cancers. Generated by immunoSEQ multiplex PCR, the TCRdb table keeps only in-frame clones and is missing some. The table includes about 79,000 clones, roughly 87% detected once. The specimen was CD4+ or CD8+ T cells sorted from blood, collected in a trial of the OX40 agonist ivuxolimab. This TCR came from an adult with an advanced solid tumor such as melanoma, head and neck, liver or kidney cancer.

The CDR3 region has the DNA TGTGCCAGCAGTTCCATTAATACAGGGACGAACACTGAAGCTTTCTTT. Its translation: CASSSINTGTNTEAFF. This chain joins TRBV6-5 and TRBJ1-1; D possibly corresponds to TRBD1 (6 bases). V was pared by 4 bases and J by 1 base, with 16 bases between. CDR1 is MNHEY and CDR2 is SVGAGI in the germline V gene. The CDR3 is 16 residues long.